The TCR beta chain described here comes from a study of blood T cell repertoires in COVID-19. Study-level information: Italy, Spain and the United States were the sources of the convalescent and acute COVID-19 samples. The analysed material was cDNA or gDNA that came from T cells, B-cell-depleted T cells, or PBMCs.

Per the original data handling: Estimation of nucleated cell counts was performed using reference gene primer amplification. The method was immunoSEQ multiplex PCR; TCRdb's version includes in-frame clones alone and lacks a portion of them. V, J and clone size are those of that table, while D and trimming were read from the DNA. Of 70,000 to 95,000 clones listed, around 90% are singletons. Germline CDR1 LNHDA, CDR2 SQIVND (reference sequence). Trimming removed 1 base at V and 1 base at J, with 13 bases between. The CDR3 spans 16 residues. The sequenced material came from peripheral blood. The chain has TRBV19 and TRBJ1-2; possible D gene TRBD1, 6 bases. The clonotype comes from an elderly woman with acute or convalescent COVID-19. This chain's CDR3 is CASSIGDPGVNYGYTF. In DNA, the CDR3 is TGTGCCAGTAGTATAGGGGACCCAGGGGTTAACTATGGCTACACCTTC.